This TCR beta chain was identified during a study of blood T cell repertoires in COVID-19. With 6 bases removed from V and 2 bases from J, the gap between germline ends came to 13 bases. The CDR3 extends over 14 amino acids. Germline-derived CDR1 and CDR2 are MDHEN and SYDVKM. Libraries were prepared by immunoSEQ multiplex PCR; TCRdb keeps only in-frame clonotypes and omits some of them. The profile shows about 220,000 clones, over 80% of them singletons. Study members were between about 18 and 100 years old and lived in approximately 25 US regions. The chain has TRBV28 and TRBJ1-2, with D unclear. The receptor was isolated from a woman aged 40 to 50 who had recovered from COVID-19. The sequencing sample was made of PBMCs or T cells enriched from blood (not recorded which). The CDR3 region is CASRPVLINYGYTF. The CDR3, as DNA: TGTGCCAGCAGGCCGGTACTCATAAACTATGGCTACACCTTC.